One sample yielded the 9 T cell receptor beta chains listed below, sequenced in a study of PD-L1 blockade in urothelial cancer. The sample's time point: pretreatment peripheral blood. Here immunoSEQ multiplex PCR was the method, and the copy in TCRdb shows in-frame clones only, minus some. Of more than 35,000 clones listed, about 85% are singletons. The sequenced sample was PBMCs, obtained around atezolizumab (anti-PD-L1) treatment. The source of these receptors is a man older than 75 with urothelial cancer.

This chain links TRBV7-9 with TRBJ2-7; unclear D gene. With 6 bases removed from V and 1 base from J, the gap between germline ends came to 10 bases. This CDR3 is built from 13 residues. CDR1 is SEHNR and CDR2 is FQNEAQ in the germline V gene (reference sequence). CDR3 in DNA: TGTGCCAGCAGTCGACTTGGGTCCTACGAGCAGTACTTC. The encoded protein is CASSRLGSYEQYF. The full variable domain, with the rest looked up from reference TRBV7-9 and TRBJ2-7, is DTGVSQNPRHKITKRGQNVTFRCDPISEHNRLYWYRQTLGQGPEFLTYFQNEAQLEKSRLLSDRFSAERPKGSFSTLEIQRTEQGDSAMYLCASSRLGSYEQYFGPGTRLTVT.

This chain joins TRBV25-1 and TRBJ2-1; D unclear. V was clipped by 0 bases and J by 8 bases, with 11 bases between them. This CDR3 region has 14 residues. CDR1 and CDR2 from the germline V gene are MGHDK and SYGVNS. The CDR3 protein is CASSEYRGRDEQFF. The CDR3 DNA reads as TGTGCCAGCAGTGAATACCGCGGTCGGGATGAGCAGTTCTTC.

V gene TRBV9 combines with J gene TRBJ2-3, with TRBD2 matching 7 bases. The J segment lost 7 bases and the V segment lost 4 bases, leaving 12 bases of the junction unmatched. Germline V gene lookup returns CDR1 SGDLS and CDR2 YYNGEE. CDR3 size: 15 residues. The CDR3 protein is CASSPTSDSSNTQYF. The CDR3 DNA sequence: TGTGCCAGCAGCCCAACTAGCGATTCTTCAAATACGCAGTATTTT.

The CDR3 coding sequence is TGTGCCAGTAGTACGGAGGACAGGGCGGCCAGCAATCAGCCCCAGCATTTT. Its protein product is CASSTEDRAASNQPQHF. J is TRBJ1-5 and V is TRBV19; TRBD1 matches at 8 bases. Trimming at V came to 4 bases and at J to 1 base, leaving 9 bases not matched to a gene. The CDR3 consists of 17 residues. In germline, CDR1 is LNHDA, CDR2 SQIVND (reference sequence).

This chain links TRBV10-3 with TRBJ1-1, with 10 bases lining up with TRBD1. This CDR3 is 14 amino acids long. Germline CDR1 and CDR2: ENHRY and SYGVKD. Trimming removed 11 bases from V and 8 bases from J; junction bases left unmatched: 14. DNA for the CDR3: TGTGCCGCCCTACCGGGACAGGGGTTTACCGAAGCTTTCTTT. It translates to CAALPGQGFTEAFF.

A few counts support this clone. The V and J genes are TRBV6-5 and TRBJ2-7; tentative D call: TRBD2 (5 bases). This CDR3 comprises 12 residues. Between the trimmed V and J ends, which lost 5 bases and 6 bases, there was a span of 11 bases. CDR1 is MNHEY, CDR2 SVGAGI, per germline. This chain's CDR3 is CASSPRGSEQYF. In nucleotides, the CDR3 is TGTGCCAGCAGTCCTCGGGGTAGCGAGCAGTACTTC.

The gene calls are TRBV5-1 and TRBJ2-2, with D perhaps TRBD1 (6 bases). This CDR3 contains 16 residues. Trimming pared 6 bases from V and 1 base from J, leaving 16 bases between. The germline V gene encodes CDR1 SGHRS and CDR2 YFSETQ. CDR3 protein: CASNPIRTVNTGELFF. The CDR3 DNA reads as TGCGCCAGCAACCCCATACGGACAGTGAACACCGGGGAGCTGTTTTTT.

The genes are TRBV19 and TRBJ2-3, with 8 positions matching TRBD1. The CDR3 has 14 amino acids. Per germline, CDR1 LNHDA and CDR2 SQIVND (reference sequence). With V trimmed by 7 bases and J by 1 base, 4 bases remained unmatched. CDR3 protein: CASTMTGGTDTQYF. The CDR3 DNA reads as TGTGCCAGTACCATGACAGGGGGCACAGATACGCAGTATTTT.

This clone was seen a single time. The V gene is TRBV15, the J gene TRBJ1-1; the D is unclear. This CDR3 spans 14 amino acids. Germline CDR1 reads LNHNV; CDR2 reads YYDKDF (reference sequence). Trimming stripped 1 base from V and 1 base from J, with 7 bases between. The chain's CDR3 is CATSRGAGNTEAFF. The CDR3, as DNA: TGTGCCACCAGCAGAGGGGCAGGGAACACTGAAGCTTTCTTT.